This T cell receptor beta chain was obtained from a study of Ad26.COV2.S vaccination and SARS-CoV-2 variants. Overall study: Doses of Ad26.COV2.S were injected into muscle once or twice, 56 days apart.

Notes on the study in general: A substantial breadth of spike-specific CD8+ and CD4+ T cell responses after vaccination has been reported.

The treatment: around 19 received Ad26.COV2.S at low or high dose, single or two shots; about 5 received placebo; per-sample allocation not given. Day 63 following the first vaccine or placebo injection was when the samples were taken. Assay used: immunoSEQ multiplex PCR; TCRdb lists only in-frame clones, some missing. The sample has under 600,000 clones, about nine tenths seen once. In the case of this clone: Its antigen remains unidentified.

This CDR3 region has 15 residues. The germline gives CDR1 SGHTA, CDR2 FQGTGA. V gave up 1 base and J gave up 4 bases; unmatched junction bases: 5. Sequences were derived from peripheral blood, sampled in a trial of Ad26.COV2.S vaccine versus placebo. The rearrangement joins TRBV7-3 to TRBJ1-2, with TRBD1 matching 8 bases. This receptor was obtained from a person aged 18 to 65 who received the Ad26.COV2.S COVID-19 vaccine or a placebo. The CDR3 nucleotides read TGTGCCAGCAGCTTAAACCCCACAGGGGGCTATGGCTACACCTTC. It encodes CASSLNPTGGYGYTF.